This entry is about one T cell receptor (beta chain). Its recognized antigen is unknown. No base quality values were provided; no much bigger clone lies one nucleotide off. The Qiagen DNeasy Kit was used to extract genomic DNA from the sorted cells. TCR beta chain deep sequencing was performed on the immunoSEQ platform. The published analysis was carried out like this. Repertoire data analysis was performed with the immunoSEQ Analyzer software. The table was pulled from immuneACCESS by TCRdb, which kept in-frame rearrangements only. Such tables lose some clones; where checked, under half of the loss comes from unresolved V genes, and the rest has no known cause. V and J calls and clone size follow that table, whereas D and trimming were derived from the DNA. For this sample the table gives about 20,000 clones, of which more than 70% were detected only once. Around a third of the sample lies in the top ten.

In the paper's terms, the treatment or condition label means: AdE1-LMPpoly-expanded autologous EBV-specific T-cell therapy followed by anti-PD-1 nivolumab. The sample comes from a study of EBV T-cell therapy then PD-1 blockade in nasopharyngeal carcinoma (dated by TCRdb to 2020 to 2023). Looking up the germline V gene yields CDR1 MDHEN and CDR2 SYDVKM. Ends trimmed: V by 9 bases, J by 2 bases; bases unmatched to a gene: 7. The CDR3 spans 14 residues, from the cysteine through the phenylalanine. The retained sequence is limited to the CDR3, 42 bases, with the frame set at the first base. Sequences were derived from CD8+ T cells from blood, sampled at roughly day 33 from a patient whose treatment included autologous EBV-specific T cells and nivolumab. This TCR came from a man aged 35-49 years with nasopharyngeal carcinoma. This sequence uses TRBV28 and TRBJ2-3, and TRBD2 matches 8 of the central bases. The CDR3 amino acid sequence is: CASHIAGNTDTQYF. The nucleotides read TGTGCCAGTCATATAGCGGGGAACACAGATACGCAGTATTTT. The CDR3 plus the reference TRBV28 and TRBJ2-3 genes for the other parts give the full variable domain: DVKVTQSSRYLVKRTGEKVFLECVQDMDHENMFWYRQDPGLGLRLIYFSYDVKMKEKGDIPEGYSVSREKKERFSLILESASTNQTSMYLCASHIAGNTDTQYFGPGTRLTVL.